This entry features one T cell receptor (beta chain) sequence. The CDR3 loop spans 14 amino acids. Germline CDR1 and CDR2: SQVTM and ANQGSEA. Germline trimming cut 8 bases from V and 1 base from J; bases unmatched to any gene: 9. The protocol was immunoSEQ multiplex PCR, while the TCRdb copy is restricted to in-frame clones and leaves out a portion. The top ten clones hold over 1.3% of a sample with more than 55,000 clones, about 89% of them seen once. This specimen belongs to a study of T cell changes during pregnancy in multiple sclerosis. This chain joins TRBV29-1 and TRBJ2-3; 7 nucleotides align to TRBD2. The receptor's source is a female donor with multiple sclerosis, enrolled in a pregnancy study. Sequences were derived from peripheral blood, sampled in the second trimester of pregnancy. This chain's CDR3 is CSPSIAGGTDTQYF. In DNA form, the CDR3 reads TGCAGCCCTAGCATAGCGGGCGGCACAGATACGCAGTATTTT.